This is a list of T cell receptor beta chains from one sample in a study of CD8 T cells in Susac syndrome. TCRdb redid the calling of the immunoSEQ multiplex PCR reads with MiXCR, one entry per CDR3 protein. The table has roughly 330,000 distinct CDR3 sequences, about 91% seen once. Specimen: CD4+ T cells from PBMCs. Receptors originate from a human donor with multiple sclerosis. Each CDR3 is given without its conserved first and last residue. Clone size, where shown, is once, few, many, or a class for clones that have expanded.

j_call	v_call	clone_size	cdr3_aa
TRBJ1-5	TRBV19	-	ASKHTRRGSRSNQPQH
TRBJ2-5	TRBV7-6	-	ASSFQPGASETQY
TRBJ1-1	TRBV20-1	-	SALTGVIDTEAF
TRBJ1-1	TRBV20-1	-	SARGQNTEAF
TRBJ1-1	TRBV23-1	-	ASSHYSRTLKLF
TRBJ2-7	TRBV6-1	-	ASSEGPRTYEQY
TRBJ2-2	TRBV2	once	ASTRSGANTGELF
TRBJ1-2	TRBV2	-	ASTGDNYGYT
TRBJ2-5	TRBV5-1	-	ASSSGQTGGSQETQY
TRBJ2-3	TRBV19	-	ASSLTGINPTDTQY
TRBJ2-5	TRBV29-1	once	SGVVETQY
TRBJ1-2	TRBV30	-	AWSGTNYGYT
TRBJ2-3	TRBV3-1	once	ASSHRGGRENTQY
TRBJ2-5	TRBV5-5	-	ASSLTSGRIRETQY
TRBJ2-7	TRBV20-1	-	SASKRESVLGSYEQY
TRBJ1-1	TRBV5-1	-	ASSFADRGTEAF
TRBJ2-7	TRBV19	once	ASSEQGGHGEQY
TRBJ1-1	TRBV9	-	ASSVRGRGTEAF
TRBJ2-2	TRBV12-3/TRBV12-4	-	ASTLTLPGELF
TRBJ1-2	TRBV2	-	ASSEKGAGLGGYT
TRBJ1-2	TRBV5-6	-	ASSFGPLQGAHGYT
TRBJ2-1	TRBV7-2	-	ASSSNALAGEGDEQF
TRBJ2-7	TRBV10-2	-	ASNPGLAAYEQY
TRBJ2-1	TRBV6-1	-	ASSVGPNEQF
TRBJ2-2	TRBV10-3	-	AISPVAGELF
TRBJ2-7	TRBV20-1	-	SALRTSFEQY
TRBJ1-2	TRBV12-3/TRBV12-4	-	ASSQHLNYGYT
TRBJ2-1	TRBV27	-	ASSSGREVEQF
TRBJ2-1	TRBV7-9	-	ASSATRTDPYNEQF
TRBJ1-2	TRBV6-5	-	ASSYYTATPQDRFFYGYT
TRBJ2-7	TRBV4-2	-	ASSRDDRISYEQY
TRBJ2-7	TRBV29-1	few	SAKGTGHEQY
TRBJ2-3	TRBV6-5	-	ASSRGGRATDTQY
TRBJ2-7	TRBV29-1	-	SVPTGRGSYEQY
TRBJ2-7	TRBV5-6	-	ASSFLSGPFYEQY
TRBJ2-7	TRBV5-1	few	ASSLTTGPYEQY
TRBJ1-4	TRBV4-3	-	ASSQEMAGWEKLF
TRBJ1-4	TRBV6-2/TRBV6-3	-	ASTSTNEKLF
TRBJ1-1	TRBV30	once	AWSRPGATEAF
TRBJ1-4	TRBV20-1	-	SSLRDRTLF
TRBJ1-1	TRBV29-1	-	SVAEGREATEAF
TRBJ1-2	TRBV20-1	-	SARHREIYGYT
TRBJ1-4	TRBV24-1	-	ATSDHRQYGPNEKLF
TRBJ2-3	TRBV7-3	-	ASSRGGTTDTQY
TRBJ2-2	TRBV3-1	-	ASSQRGGAGELF
TRBJ2-1	TRBV2	-	ASGRGQADQEQF
TRBJ2-7	TRBV7-8	-	ASSRDGFRFSSYEQY
TRBJ1-1	TRBV19	few	ASSILRRTEAF
TRBJ1-2	TRBV29-1	-	SVEDPQHVGVYYGYT
TRBJ2-1	TRBV20-1	-	SARDPGTSGVNEQF
TRBJ1-1	TRBV19	-	ASSISALRNTEAF
TRBJ2-2	TRBV5-1	once	ASSLVAGRYTGELF
TRBJ1-1	TRBV5-1	-	ASSLATGAEAF
TRBJ2-1	TRBV6-2/TRBV6-3	-	ASSLGTTYNEQF
TRBJ1-1	TRBV27	-	ASRPYDYWGFAF
TRBJ1-2	TRBV29-1	once	SAESGGLIGGYT
TRBJ2-1	TRBV12-3/TRBV12-4	-	ASSFTRGNEQF
TRBJ2-6	TRBV28	-	ASSIPGGAPGANVLT
TRBJ2-1	TRBV15	-	ATSRLWNEQF
TRBJ1-2	TRBV5-1	once	ASSLEGRGYGYT